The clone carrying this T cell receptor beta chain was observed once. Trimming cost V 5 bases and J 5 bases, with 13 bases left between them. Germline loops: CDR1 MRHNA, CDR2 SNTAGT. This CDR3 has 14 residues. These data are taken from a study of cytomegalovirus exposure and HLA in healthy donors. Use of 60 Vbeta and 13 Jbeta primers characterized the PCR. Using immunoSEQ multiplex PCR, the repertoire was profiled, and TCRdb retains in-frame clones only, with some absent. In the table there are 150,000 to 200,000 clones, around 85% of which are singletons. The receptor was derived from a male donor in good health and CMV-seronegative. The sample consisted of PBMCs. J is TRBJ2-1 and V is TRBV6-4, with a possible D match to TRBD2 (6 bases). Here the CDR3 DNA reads TGTGCCAGCAGTCCCCAGGCGGGAAACAATGAGCAGTTCTTC. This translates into CASSPQAGNNEQFF.